This T cell receptor (beta chain) was identified in a study of CD8 T cells in ankylosing spondylitis. Broader study findings: Some motif variants had been reported before (in reactive arthritis synovial fluid and blood). A motif in TCR beta, a set of several highly homologous variants, appeared characteristic of ankylosing spondylitis blood. Within peripheral blood, clones linked to disease were CD8+ and relatively rare. Matched ankylosing spondylitis synovial fluid reportedly contained a significantly enriched population of disease-linked clones.

TCRdb re-called the 5' RACE reads through MiXCR, storing one row per CDR3 protein. The table records about 800,000 distinct CDR3 sequences, approximately 12% of them present only once. This clonotype was counted only a few times. Its specificity is unknown. V dropped 7 bases and J dropped 0 bases, with 9 bases sitting between them. The CDR3 has 13 amino acids. The germline gives CDR1 SQVTM, CDR2 ANQGSEA. The sample comprised blood, either unsorted or a sorted T cell fraction (not recorded which). The receptor's source is a male donor with ankylosing spondylitis. V is TRBV29-1 and J is TRBJ1-4; D gene unclear. The CDR3 loop is CSGWLATNEKLFF. The CDR3 DNA reads as TGCAGCGGGTGGTTAGCAACTAATGAAAAACTGTTTTTT.